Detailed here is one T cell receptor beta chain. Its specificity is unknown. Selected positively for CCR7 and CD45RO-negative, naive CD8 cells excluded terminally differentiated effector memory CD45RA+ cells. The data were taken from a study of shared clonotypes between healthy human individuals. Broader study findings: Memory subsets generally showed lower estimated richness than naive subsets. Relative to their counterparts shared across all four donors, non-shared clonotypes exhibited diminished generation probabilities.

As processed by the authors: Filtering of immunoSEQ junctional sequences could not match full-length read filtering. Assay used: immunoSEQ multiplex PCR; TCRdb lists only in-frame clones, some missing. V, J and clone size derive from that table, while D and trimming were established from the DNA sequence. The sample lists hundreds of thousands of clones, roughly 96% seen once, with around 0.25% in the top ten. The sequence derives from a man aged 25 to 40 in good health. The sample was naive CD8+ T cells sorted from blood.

DNA of the CDR3: TGTGCCAGCAGTTTATCGGACTTGAACACCGGGGAGCTGTTTTTT. Amino acid sequence: CASSLSDLNTGELFF. The V call is TRBV6-5, the J call TRBJ2-2; maybe TRBD2 (5 bases). Per the germline V gene, CDR1 is MNHEY and CDR2 is SVGAGI. CDR3 size: 15 residues. Between the trimmed V and J ends, which lost 4 bases and 1 base, there was a span of 10 bases.